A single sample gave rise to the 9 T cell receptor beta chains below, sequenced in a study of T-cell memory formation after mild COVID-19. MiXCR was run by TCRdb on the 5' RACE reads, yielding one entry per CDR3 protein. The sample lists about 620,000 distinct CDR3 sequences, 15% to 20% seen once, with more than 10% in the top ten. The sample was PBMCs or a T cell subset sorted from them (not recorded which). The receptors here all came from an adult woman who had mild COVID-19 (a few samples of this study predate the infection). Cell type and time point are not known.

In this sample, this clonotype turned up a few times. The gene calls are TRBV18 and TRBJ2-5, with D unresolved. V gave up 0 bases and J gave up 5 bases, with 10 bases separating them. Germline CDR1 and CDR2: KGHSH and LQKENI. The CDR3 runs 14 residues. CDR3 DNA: TGTGCCAGCTCACCACCGGCGAACCCGGAGACCCAGTACTTC. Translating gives CASSPPANPETQYF.

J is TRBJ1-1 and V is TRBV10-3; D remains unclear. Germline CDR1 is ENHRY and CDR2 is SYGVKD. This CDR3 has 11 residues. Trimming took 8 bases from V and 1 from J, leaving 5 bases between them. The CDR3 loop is CAIAGNTEAFF. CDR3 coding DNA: TGTGCCATCGCGGGGAACACTGAAGCTTTCTTT.

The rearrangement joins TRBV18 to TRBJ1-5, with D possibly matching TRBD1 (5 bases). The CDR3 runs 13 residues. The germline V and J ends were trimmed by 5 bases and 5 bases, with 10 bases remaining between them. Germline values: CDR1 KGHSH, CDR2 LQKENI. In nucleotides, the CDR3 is TGTGCCAGCTCAACCGGGACGGATCAGCCCCAGCATTTT. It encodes CASSTGTDQPQHF.

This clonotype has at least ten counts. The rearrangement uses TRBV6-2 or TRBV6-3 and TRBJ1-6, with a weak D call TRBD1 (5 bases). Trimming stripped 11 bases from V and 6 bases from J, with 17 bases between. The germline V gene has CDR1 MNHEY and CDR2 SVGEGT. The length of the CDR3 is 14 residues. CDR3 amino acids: CAGHLGRGNSPLHF. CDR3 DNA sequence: TGTGCCGGACATTTAGGACGGGGTAATTCACCCCTCCACTTT.

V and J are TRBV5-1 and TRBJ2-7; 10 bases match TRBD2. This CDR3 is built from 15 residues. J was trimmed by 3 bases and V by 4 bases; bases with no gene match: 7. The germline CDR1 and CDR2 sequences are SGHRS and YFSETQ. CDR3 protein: CASSTGTSGVYEQYF. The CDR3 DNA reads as TGCGCCAGCAGCACCGGAACTAGCGGGGTCTACGAGCAGTACTTC.

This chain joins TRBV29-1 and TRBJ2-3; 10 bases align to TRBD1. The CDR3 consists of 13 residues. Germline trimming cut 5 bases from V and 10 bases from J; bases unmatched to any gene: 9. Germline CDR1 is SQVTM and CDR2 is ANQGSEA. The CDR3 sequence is CSVTRDRGRAQYF. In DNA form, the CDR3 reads TGCAGCGTTACCCGGGACAGGGGAAGGGCGCAGTATTTT.

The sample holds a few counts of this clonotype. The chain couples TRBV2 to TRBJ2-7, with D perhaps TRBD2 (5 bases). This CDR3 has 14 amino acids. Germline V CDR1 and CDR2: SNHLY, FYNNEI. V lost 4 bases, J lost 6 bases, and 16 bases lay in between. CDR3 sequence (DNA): TGTGCCAGCAGTGCCTCCCAGACTATTTCCGAGCAGTACTTC. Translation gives CASSASQTISEQYF.

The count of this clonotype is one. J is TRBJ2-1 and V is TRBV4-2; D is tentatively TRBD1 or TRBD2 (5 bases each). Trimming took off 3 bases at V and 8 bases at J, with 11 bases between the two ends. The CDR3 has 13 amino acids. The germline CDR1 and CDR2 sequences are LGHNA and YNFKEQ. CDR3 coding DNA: TGTGCCAGCAGCCAGAGTTTGGGGGATGAGCAGTTCTTC. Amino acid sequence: CASSQSLGDEQFF.

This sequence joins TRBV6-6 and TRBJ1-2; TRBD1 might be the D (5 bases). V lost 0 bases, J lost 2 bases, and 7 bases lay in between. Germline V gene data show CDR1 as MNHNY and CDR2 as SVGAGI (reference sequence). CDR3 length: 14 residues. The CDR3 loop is CASSYSGLNYGYTF. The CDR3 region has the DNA TGTGCCAGCAGTTACTCGGGACTGAACTATGGCTACACCTTC.